This TCR beta chain derives from a study of early T cells in non-severe SARS-CoV-2 infection. Study-level information: RNA in bulk from unsorted whole blood was sequenced, and chains were unpaired. Broader study findings: In VDJdb matching, anti-spike CD8 responses were favored while private and CD4 specificities went missing.

The TCR library protocol attached unique molecular identifiers to the individual cDNA molecules. MiXCR, applied by TCRdb to the 5' RACE reads, yields one record per CDR3 protein. Among over 35,000 distinct CDR3 sequences, approximately 6.3% were seen once, and the ten largest hold approximately 8.4%. The sample holds many counts of this clonotype. What it binds is not known. CDR1 is LNHDA, CDR2 SQIVND, per germline (reference sequence). V lost 1 base, J lost 1 base, and 7 bases lay in between. CDR3 length: 14 residues. The sequencing used whole blood, collected at baseline. This clonotype originated in an adult who was a healthcare worker with PCR-confirmed SARS-CoV-2 infection or an uninfected control (not recorded which). V usage is TRBV19 and J usage is TRBJ1-1; D is unclear. CDR3 loop: CASSIGRQNTEAFF. CDR3 nucleotide sequence: TGTGCCAGTAGTATAGGTCGACAGAACACTGAAGCTTTCTTT.